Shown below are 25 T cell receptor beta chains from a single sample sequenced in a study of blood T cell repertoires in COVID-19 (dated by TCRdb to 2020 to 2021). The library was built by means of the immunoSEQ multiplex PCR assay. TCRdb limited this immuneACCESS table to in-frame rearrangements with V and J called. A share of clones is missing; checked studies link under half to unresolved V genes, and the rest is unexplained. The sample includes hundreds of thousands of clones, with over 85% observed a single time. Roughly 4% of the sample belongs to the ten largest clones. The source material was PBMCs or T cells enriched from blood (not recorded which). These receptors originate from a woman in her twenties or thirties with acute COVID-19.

CDR3 amino acids: CASRLAGASLDEQFF. The CDR3 DNA follows: TGTGCCAGCCGACTAGCGGGGGCTTCGTTGGATGAGCAGTTCTTC. This chain links TRBV6-1 with TRBJ2-1; 12 bases map to TRBD2. The V gene's germline CDR1 is MNHNS and CDR2 SASEGT. The trim removed 8 bases at V and 8 bases at J, leaving 10 bases unmatched. This CDR3 comprises 15 residues.

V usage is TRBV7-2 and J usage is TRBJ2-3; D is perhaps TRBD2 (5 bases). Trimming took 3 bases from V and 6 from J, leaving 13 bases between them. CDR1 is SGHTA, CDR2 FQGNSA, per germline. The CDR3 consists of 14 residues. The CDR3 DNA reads TGTGCCAGCAGCTTCCTGCGGGTGGTTGATACGCAGTATTTT. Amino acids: CASSFLRVVDTQYF.

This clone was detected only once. CDR3 residues: CASSSPGQGYYNSPLHF. DNA of the CDR3: TGTGCCAGCAGCTCGCCGGGACAGGGCTACTATAATTCACCCCTCCACTTT. The chain is built from TRBV7-9 and TRBJ1-6; TRBD1 aligns across 9 bases. V gave up 4 bases and J gave up 3 bases; unmatched junction bases: 7. CDR1 and CDR2 from the germline V gene are SEHNR and FQNEAQ (reference sequence). CDR3 length: 17 amino acids.

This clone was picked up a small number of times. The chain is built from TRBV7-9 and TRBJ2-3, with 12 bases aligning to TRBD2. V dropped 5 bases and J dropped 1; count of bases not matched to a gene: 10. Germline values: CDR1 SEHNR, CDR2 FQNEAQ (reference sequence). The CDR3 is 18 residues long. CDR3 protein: CASSPEPRLAGGTDTQYF. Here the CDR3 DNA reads TGTGCCAGCAGCCCCGAACCCAGACTAGCGGGGGGCACAGATACGCAGTATTTT.

The CDR3 protein is CASSLGLSSSSYSTEAFF. In DNA, the CDR3 is TGTGCCAGCAGCCTCGGTTTGTCCTCATCATCATATTCCACTGAAGCTTTCTTT. V gene TRBV28 combines with J gene TRBJ1-1; D is ambiguous. This CDR3 comprises 18 residues. The V gene's germline CDR1 is MDHEN and CDR2 SYDVKM. Trimming removed 6 bases at V and 4 bases at J, with 27 bases between.

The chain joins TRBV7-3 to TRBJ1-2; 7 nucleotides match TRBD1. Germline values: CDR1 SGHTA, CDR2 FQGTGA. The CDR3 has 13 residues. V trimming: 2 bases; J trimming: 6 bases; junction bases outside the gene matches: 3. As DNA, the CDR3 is TGTGCCAGCAGCTTAGGGACAGTCGATGGCTACACCTTC. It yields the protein CASSLGTVDGYTF.

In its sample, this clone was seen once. CDR3 sequence reads: CASSLDTGLIKPQHF. Here the CDR3 DNA reads TGTGCCAGCAGCCTGGACACCGGTTTGATAAAGCCCCAGCATTTT. The rearrangement uses TRBV28 and TRBJ1-5, with TRBD1 as a possible D gene (5 bases). CDR3 size: 15 residues. Germline assignment: CDR1 MDHEN and CDR2 SYDVKM. V lost 6 bases, J lost 8 bases, and 20 bases lay in between.

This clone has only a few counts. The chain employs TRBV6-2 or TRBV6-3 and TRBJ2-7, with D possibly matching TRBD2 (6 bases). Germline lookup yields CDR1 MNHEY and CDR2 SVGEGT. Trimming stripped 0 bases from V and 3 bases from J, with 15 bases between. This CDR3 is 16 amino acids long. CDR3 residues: CASSYSNAPGVYEQYF. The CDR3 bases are TGTGCCAGCAGTTACTCAAATGCCCCGGGGGTCTACGAGCAGTACTTC.

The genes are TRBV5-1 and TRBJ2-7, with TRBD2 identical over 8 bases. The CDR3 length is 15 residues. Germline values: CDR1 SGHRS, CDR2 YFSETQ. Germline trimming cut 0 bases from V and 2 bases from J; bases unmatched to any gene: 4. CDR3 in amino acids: CASSLGLATAYEQYF. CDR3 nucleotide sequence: TGCGCCAGCAGCTTGGGACTAGCGACGGCCTACGAGCAGTACTTC. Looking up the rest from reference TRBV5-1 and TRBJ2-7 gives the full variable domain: KAGVTQTPRYLIKTRGQQVTLSCSPISGHRSVSWYQQTPGQGLQFLFEYFSETQRNKGNFPGRFSGRQFSNSRSEMNVSTLELGDSALYLCASSLGLATAYEQYFGPGTRLTVT.

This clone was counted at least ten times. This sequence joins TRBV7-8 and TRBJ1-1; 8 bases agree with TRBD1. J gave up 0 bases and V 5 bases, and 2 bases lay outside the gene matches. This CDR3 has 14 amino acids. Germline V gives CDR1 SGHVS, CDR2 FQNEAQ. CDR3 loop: CASSRTGMNTEAFF. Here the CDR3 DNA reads TGTGCCAGCAGCCGGACAGGGATGAACACTGAAGCTTTCTTT.

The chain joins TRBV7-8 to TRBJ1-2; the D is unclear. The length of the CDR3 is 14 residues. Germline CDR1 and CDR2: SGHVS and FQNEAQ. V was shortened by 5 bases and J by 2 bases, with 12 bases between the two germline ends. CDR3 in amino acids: CASSPTTGNYGYTF. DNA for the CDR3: TGTGCCAGCAGCCCAACAACGGGAAACTATGGCTACACCTTC.

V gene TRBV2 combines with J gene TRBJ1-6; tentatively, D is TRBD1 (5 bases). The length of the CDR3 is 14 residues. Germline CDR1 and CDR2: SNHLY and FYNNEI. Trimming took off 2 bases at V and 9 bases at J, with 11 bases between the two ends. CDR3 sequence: CASSESGARSPLHF. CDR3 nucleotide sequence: TGTGCCAGCAGTGAATCTGGGGCACGTTCACCCCTCCACTTT.

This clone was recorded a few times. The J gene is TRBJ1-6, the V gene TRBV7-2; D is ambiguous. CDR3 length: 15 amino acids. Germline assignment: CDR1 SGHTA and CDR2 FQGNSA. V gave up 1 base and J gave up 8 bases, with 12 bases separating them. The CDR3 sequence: CASSLEGGYDSPLHF. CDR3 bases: TGTGCCAGCAGCTTAGAGGGAGGATACGATTCACCCCTCCACTTT.

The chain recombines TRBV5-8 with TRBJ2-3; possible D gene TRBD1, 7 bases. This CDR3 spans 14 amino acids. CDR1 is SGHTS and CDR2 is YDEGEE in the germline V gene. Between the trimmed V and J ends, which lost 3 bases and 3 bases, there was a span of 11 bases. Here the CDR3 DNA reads TGTGCCAGCAGCTCACAGGGGAGGACAGATACGCAGTATTTT. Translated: CASSSQGRTDTQYF.

The CDR3 DNA reads TGTGCCAGCAGCTACCTAGGCGGGGGGGGTGATGAGCAGTTCTTC. Protein product: CASSYLGGGGDEQFF. The chain recombines TRBV3-1 (or the pseudogene TRBV3-2) with TRBJ2-1; TRBD2 agrees at 9 bases. The V gene end was trimmed by 5 bases and the J gene end by 8 bases; junction bases not matched to a gene: 10. The CDR3 has 15 residues. Germline loops: CDR1 LGHDT, CDR2 YNNKEL (reference sequence).

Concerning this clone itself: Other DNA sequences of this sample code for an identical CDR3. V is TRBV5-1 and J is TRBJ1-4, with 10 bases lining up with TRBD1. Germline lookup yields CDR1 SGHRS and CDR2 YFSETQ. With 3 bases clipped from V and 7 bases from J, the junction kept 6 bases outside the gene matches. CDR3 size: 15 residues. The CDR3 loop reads CASSSRTGGGEKLFF. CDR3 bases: TGCGCCAGCAGCTCACGGACAGGGGGTGGTGAAAAACTGTTTTTT.

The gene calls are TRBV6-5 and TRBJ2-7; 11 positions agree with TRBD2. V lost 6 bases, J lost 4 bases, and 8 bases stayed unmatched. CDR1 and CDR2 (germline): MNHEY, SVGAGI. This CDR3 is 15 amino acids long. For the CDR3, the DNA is TGTGCCAGCAGGGAGACTAGCGGGGCGGTGTACGAGCAGTACTTC. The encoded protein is CASRETSGAVYEQYF.

CDR3: CASSPPGRSSYNEQFF. The CDR3 DNA reads TGTGCCAGCTCACCACCGGGCAGGTCCTCCTACAATGAGCAGTTCTTC. The chain carries TRBV18 and TRBJ2-1; no firm D call. Between the trimmed V and J ends, which lost 0 bases and 0 bases, there was a span of 9 bases. This CDR3 region has 16 residues. Germline V gene data show CDR1 as KGHSH and CDR2 as LQKENI.

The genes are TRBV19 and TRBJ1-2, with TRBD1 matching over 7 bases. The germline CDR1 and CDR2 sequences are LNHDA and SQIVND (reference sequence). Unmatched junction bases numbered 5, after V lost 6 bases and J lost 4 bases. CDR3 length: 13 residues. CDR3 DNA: TGTGCCAGTAGGCCAGACAGGGCCTATGGCTACACCTTC. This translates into CASRPDRAYGYTF.

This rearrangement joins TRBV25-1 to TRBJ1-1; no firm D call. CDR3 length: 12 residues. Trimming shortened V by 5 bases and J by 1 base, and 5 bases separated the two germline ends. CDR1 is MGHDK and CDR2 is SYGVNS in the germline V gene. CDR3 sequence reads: CASSRRNTEAFF. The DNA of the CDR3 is TGTGCCAGCAGTCGGAGGAACACTGAAGCTTTCTTT.

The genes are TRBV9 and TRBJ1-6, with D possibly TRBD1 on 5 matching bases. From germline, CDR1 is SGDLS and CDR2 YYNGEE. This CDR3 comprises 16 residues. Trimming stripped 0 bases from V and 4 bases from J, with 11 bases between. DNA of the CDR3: TGTGCCAGCAGCGTAGGCGTACAGGCGTATAATTCACCCCTCCACTTT. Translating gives CASSVGVQAYNSPLHF.

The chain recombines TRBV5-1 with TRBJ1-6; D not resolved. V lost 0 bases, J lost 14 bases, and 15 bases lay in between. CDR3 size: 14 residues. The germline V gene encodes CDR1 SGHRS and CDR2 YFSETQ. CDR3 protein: CASSLDHSFESLHF. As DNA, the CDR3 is TGCGCCAGCAGCTTGGACCACAGCTTCGAGTCCCTCCACTTT.

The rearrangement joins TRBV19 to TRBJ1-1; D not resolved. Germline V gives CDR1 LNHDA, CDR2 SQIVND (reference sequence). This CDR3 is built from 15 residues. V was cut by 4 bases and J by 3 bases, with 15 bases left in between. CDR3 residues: CASSSPTGTYTEAFF. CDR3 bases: TGTGCCAGTAGTAGCCCGACGGGTACGTACACTGAAGCTTTCTTT.

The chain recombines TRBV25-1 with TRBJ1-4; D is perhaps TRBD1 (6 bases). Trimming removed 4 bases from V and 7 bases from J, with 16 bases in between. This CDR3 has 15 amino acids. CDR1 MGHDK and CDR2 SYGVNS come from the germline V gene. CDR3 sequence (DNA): TGTGCCAGCAGTGCCCAAACGGGCAGGGGTGAAAAACTGTTTTTT. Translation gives CASSAQTGRGEKLFF.

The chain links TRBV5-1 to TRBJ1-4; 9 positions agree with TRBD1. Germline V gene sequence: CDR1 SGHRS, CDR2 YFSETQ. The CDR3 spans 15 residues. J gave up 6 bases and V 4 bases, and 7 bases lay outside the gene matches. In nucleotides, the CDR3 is TGCGCCAGCAGCAGCGTACAGGGGGCTGATGAAAAACTGTTTTTT. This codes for CASSSVQGADEKLFF.